This paragraph reports one T cell receptor beta chain. Its specificity is not known. The sample originates from a study of regulatory T cells. Study results and caveats: Control CD8+ cells showed a nonsignificant trend toward higher Shannon entropy than patient CD8+ cells.

Autoimmunity was present in every CD3G-deficient patient, worse in two. At testing, patients were 2 to 39 years old, with reduced naive and increased memory T-cell proportions. Germline CDR1 LNHDA, CDR2 SQIVND (reference sequence). This CDR3 has 12 amino acids. V lost 7 bases, J lost 5 bases, and 1 base stayed unmatched. The PCR used 52 TRBV and 13 TRBJ primers. The method was immunoSEQ multiplex PCR; TCRdb's version includes in-frame clones alone and lacks a portion of them. Of tens of thousands of clones listed, 90% to 95% are singletons. The J gene is TRBJ2-2, the V gene TRBV19, with 7 bases that match TRBD1. The origin of this receptor is a child under 10 years old with CD3G deficiency. The sample consisted of CD8+ T cells sorted from blood. CDR3 sequence (DNA): TGTGCCAGTAAACAGGGGACCGGGGAGCTGTTTTTT. Its translation is CASKQGTGELFF.